This section outlines one T cell receptor (beta chain) sequence together with its context. The antigen is not known. The entry originates in a study of cytomegalovirus exposure and HLA in healthy donors. The study, taken as a whole, reports: The study flagged some 170 TCR beta chains as cytomegalovirus-associated. A later analysis reportedly found fewer N-insertions in an Asian-associated ancestry cluster than the roughly 700-donor mean. Apart from CMV serostatus, no immune exposure information was available.

13 Jbeta primers and 60 Vbeta primers were used for the PCR. Data came from immunoSEQ multiplex PCR; TCRdb stores just in-frame clones and leaves some out. The data show about 96,000 clones, about four fifths seen once. This CDR3 has 15 residues. Germline V gene sequence: CDR1 SNHLY, CDR2 FYNNEI. V was trimmed by 6 bases and J by 0 bases, leaving 15 bases between them. The sequenced sample consisted of PBMCs. This chain uses TRBV2 with TRBJ2-7; a weak D match, TRBD1 (6 bases). The sequence was collected from a female donor in good health and CMV-seropositive. Here the CDR3 reads CASRDSQSPSYEQYF. The CDR3 DNA reads TGTGCCAGCAGGGACAGCCAAAGTCCCTCCTACGAGCAGTACTTC. The variable domain in full, with the rest retrieved from reference TRBV2 and TRBJ2-7, is EPEVTQTPSHQVTQMGQEVILRCVPISNHLYFYWYRQILGQKVEFLVSFYNNEISEKSEIFDDQFSVERPDGSNFTLKIRSTKLEDSAMYFCASRDSQSPSYEQYFGPGTRLTVT.